This TCR beta chain was documented in a study of control samples from healthy donors and cancer patients. Only in-frame clones appear in the TCRdb table, and some are missing; sequencing was by immunoSEQ multiplex PCR. The profile shows about 98,000 clones, around 82% of them singletons. Germline CDR1 is MNHEY and CDR2 is SVGAGI. This CDR3 contains 13 residues. V lost 7 bases, J lost 7 bases, and 14 bases lay in between. The chain recombines TRBV6-5 with TRBJ1-5, with a weak D call TRBD1 (5 bases). Sequencing was performed on blood. This TCR derives from a man aged 55-75 years in good health. CDR3 sequence reads: CASKRDPGQPQHF. CDR3 bases: TGTGCCAGCAAAAGGGACCCGGGCCAGCCCCAGCATTTT.